The clone carrying this TCR beta chain was seen at least ten times. Trimming took 0 bases from V and 7 from J; bases not matched to a gene: 15. This CDR3 is built from 18 residues. Germline values: CDR1 MNHEY, CDR2 SVGAGI. Preparation of the TCRbeta library used unique molecular identifiers. TCRdb re-derived calls from the PCR reads in MiXCR, one entry per CDR3 protein. Seen here are 450,000 to 500,000 distinct CDR3 sequences, roughly an eighth observed once, and the top ten hold about 6%. This sample is part of a study of T-cell reconstitution after alpha-beta-depleted transplantation in children. The sequence was collected from a human donor who donated a stem cell graft to a child with combined immunodeficiency. This rearrangement joins TRBV6-5 to TRBJ2-1; 7 nucleotides agree with TRBD1. The specimen was PBMCs from the stem cell graft donor, collected from the stem cell graft. The DNA of the CDR3 is TGTGCCAGCAGTTACTCGGGTCTAACAGGGGACCTCGGGAATGAGCAGTTCTTC. This gives the protein CASSYSGLTGDLGNEQFF.